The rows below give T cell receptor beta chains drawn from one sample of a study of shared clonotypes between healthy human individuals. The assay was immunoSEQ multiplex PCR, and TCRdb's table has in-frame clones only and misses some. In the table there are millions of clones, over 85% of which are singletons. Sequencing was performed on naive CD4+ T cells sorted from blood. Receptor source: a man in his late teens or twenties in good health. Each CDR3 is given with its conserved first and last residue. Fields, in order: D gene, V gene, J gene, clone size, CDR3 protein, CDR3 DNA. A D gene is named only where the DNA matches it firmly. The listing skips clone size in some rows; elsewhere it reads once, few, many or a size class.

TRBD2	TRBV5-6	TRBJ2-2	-	CASSRTSGGAGELFF	TGTGCCAGCAGCCGGACCAGCGGGGGGGCCGGGGAGCTGTTTTTT
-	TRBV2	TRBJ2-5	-	CASSETGTPAETQYF	TGTGCCAGCAGTGAAACAGGGACCCCCGCAGAGACCCAGTACTTC
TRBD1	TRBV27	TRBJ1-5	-	CASRPDRAAQPQHF	TGTGCCAGCAGGCCTGACAGGGCGGCTCAGCCCCAGCATTTT
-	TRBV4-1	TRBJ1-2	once	CASSQDGTDIYGYTF	TGCGCCAGCAGCCAAGACGGGACCGATATCTATGGCTACACCTTC
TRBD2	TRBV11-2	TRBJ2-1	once	CASSSTSGSINEQFF	TGTGCCAGCAGCTCTACTAGCGGGAGCATCAATGAGCAGTTCTTC
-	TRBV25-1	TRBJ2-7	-	CASSEEGSSTYEQYF	TGTGCCAGCAGTGAAGAGGGTAGCAGTACCTACGAGCAGTACTTC
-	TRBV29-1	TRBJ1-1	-	CSVEYGGSTEAFF	TGCAGCGTTGAGTATGGGGGAAGCACTGAAGCTTTCTTT
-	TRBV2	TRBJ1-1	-	CASMITGNTEAFF	TGTGCCTCCATGATCACCGGGAACACTGAAGCTTTCTTT
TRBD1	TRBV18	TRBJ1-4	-	CASSPPSGQGNEKLFF	TGTGCCAGCTCACCACCGTCAGGACAGGGGAATGAAAAACTGTTTTTT
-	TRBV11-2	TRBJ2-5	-	CASRSPGRGSETQYF	TGTGCCAGCAGAAGCCCGGGACGGGGATCGGAGACCCAGTACTTC
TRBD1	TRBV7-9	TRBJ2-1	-	CASSLDRGYNEQFF	TGTGCCAGCAGCCTAGACAGGGGATACAATGAGCAGTTCTTC